This T cell receptor (beta chain) stems from a study of response to subunit inactivated influenza vaccine. The CDR3 consists of 14 residues. V lost 2 bases and J lost 7; bases outside the gene matches: 1. From germline, CDR1 is MNHEY and CDR2 SVGAGI. TCRdb re-called the RT-PCR reads with MiXCR, one entry per CDR3 protein. In the table there are 500,000 to 600,000 distinct CDR3 sequences, about 15% of which are singletons. This clonotype originated in a man aged 45 to 75 who received an inactivated influenza vaccine. Here the sequenced sample was CD4+ T cells sorted from PBMCs, taken less than 30 months after vaccination. The chain joins TRBV6-5 to TRBJ1-6; 8 nucleotides match TRBD1. The CDR3 protein is CASSYRQGNSPLHF. DNA for the CDR3: TGTGCCAGCAGTTACCGACAGGGGAATTCACCCCTCCACTTT.